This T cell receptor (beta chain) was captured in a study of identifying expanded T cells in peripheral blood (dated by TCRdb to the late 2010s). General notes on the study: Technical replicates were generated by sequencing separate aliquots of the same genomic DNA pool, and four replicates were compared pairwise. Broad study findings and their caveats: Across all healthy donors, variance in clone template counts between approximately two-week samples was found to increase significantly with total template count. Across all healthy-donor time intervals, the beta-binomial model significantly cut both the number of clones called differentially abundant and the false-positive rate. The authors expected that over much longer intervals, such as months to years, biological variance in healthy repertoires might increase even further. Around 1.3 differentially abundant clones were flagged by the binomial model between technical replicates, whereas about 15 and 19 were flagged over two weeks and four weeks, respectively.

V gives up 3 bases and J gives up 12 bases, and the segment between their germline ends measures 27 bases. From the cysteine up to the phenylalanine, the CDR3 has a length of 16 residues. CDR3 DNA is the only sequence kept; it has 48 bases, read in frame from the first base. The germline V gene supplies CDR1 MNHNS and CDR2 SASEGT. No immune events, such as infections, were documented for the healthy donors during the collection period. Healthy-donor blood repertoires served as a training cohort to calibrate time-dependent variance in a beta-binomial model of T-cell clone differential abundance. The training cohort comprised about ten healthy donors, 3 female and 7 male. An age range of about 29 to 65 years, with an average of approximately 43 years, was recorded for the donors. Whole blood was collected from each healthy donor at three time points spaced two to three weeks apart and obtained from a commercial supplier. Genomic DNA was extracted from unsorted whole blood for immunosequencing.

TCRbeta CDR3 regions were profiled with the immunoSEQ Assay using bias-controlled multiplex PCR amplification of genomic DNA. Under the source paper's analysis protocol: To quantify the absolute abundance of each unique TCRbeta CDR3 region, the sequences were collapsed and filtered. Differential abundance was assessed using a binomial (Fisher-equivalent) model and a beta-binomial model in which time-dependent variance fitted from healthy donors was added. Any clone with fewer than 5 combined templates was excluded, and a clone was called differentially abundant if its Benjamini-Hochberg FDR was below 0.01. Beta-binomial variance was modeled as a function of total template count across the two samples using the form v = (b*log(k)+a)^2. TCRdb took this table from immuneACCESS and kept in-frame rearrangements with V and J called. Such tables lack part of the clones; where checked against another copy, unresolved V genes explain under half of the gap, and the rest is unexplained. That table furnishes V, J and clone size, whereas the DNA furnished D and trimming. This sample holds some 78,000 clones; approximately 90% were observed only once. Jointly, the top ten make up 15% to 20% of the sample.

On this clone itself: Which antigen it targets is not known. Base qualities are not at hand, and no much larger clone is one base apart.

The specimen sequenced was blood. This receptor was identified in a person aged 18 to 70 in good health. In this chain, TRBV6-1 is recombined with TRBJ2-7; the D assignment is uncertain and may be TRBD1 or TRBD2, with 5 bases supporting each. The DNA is TGTGCCAGCAGTGACTTGCCAACCGGGACCCTACGCGCCCGGTACTTC. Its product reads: CASSDLPTGTLRARYF.